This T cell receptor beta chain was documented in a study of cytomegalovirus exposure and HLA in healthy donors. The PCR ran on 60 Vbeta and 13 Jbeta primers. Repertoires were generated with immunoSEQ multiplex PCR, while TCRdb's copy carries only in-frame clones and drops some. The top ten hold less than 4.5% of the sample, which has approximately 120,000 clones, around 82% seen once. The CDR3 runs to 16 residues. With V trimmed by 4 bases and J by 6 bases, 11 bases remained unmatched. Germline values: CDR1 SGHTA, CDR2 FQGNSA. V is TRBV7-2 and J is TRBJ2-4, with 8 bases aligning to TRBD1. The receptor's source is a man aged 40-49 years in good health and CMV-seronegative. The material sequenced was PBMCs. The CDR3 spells CASSSPSTGERNIQYF. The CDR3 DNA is TGTGCCAGCAGCTCACCATCGACAGGGGAGCGAAACATTCAGTACTTC.